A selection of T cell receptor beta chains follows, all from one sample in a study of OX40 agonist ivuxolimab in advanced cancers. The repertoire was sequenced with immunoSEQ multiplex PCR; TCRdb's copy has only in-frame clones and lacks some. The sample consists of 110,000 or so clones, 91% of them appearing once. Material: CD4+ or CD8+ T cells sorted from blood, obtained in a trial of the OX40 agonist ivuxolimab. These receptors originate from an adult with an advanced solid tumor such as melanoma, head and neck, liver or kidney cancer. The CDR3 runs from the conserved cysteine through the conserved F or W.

CDR3 protein: CASSSGTSGYLEQYF; V gene: TRBV19
CDR3 protein: CASSQDLQGRRTEAFF; V gene: TRBV4-1
CDR3 protein: CASSEGYGYTF; V gene: TRBV2
CDR3 protein: CASSGQTGVLTGNTIYF; V gene: TRBV5-1
CDR3 protein: CSVAVGERGLEQYF; V gene: TRBV29-1
CDR3 protein: CASSFWGTGNTGELFF; V gene: TRBV27
CDR3 protein: CASSFLEGEQYF; V gene: TRBV5-4
CDR3 protein: CASSETSGPSTQYF; V gene: TRBV10-1
CDR3 protein: CASSVGGLNYEQYF; V gene: TRBV9
CDR3 protein: CASSLTGTNTEAFF; V gene: TRBV18
CDR3 protein: CASRGAEGSYEQYF; V gene: TRBV6-6
CDR3 protein: CASRGQWNTEAFF; V gene: TRBV2
CDR3 protein: CASSHSRGTGVRETQYF; V gene: TRBV23-1
CDR3 protein: CASRRTNTQYF; V gene: TRBV28
CDR3 protein: CASSTSVNEQFF; V gene: TRBV5-1
CDR3 protein: CAISESWGQGTSYEQYF; V gene: TRBV10-3
CDR3 protein: CASSFSGVNEQFF; V gene: TRBV7-6
CDR3 protein: CASSLVGGSSGEQYF; V gene: TRBV11-2
CDR3 protein: CASSPLDLGGTDTQYF; V gene: TRBV18
CDR3 protein: CASRSMLGQGAYEQYF; V gene: TRBV7-2
CDR3 protein: CASAQEGTQYF; V gene: TRBV25-1
CDR3 protein: CASSPSRTDQETQYF; V gene: TRBV7-3
CDR3 protein: CASSKGTGVGTDTQYF; V gene: TRBV14
CDR3 protein: CASSPLNNSPLHF; V gene: TRBV11-3
CDR3 protein: CASSGRANYGYTF; V gene: TRBV27
CDR3 protein: CAWSRQDNQPQHF; V gene: TRBV30
CDR3 protein: CASSLKDRLSYGYTF; V gene: TRBV5-4
CDR3 protein: CASSLATDSYEQYF; V gene: TRBV7-2
CDR3 protein: CASSLHHRANTEAFF; V gene: TRBV23-1
CDR3 protein: CASSWGLEYEQYF; V gene: TRBV7-8
CDR3 protein: CASSVGCKGWLSFYEQYF; V gene: TRBV9
CDR3 protein: CASSAVSTGLEQYF; V gene: TRBV6-5
CDR3 protein: CASSIDQPGEYYGYTF; V gene: TRBV19
CDR3 protein: CASSLMPSTDTQYF; V gene: TRBV7-3
CDR3 protein: CASSVGLGILRSGANVLTF; V gene: TRBV9
CDR3 protein: CASSPWAPATSETQYF; V gene: TRBV7-9
CDR3 protein: CASSRARTGGYTF; V gene: TRBV11-2
CDR3 protein: CASSETSGIVSDTQYF; V gene: TRBV18
CDR3 protein: CASSLGRLAGGPGNEQFF; V gene: TRBV13
CDR3 protein: CASSRQGAEETQYF; V gene: TRBV18
CDR3 protein: CASSAQANQPQHF; V gene: TRBV2
CDR3 protein: CASSLIAGRGMDTQYF; V gene: TRBV7-3
CDR3 protein: CASSYGDTQYF; V gene: TRBV7-8
CDR3 protein: CASSARQGANTEAFF; V gene: TRBV6-5
CDR3 protein: CASSKSELSTDTQYF; V gene: TRBV21-1